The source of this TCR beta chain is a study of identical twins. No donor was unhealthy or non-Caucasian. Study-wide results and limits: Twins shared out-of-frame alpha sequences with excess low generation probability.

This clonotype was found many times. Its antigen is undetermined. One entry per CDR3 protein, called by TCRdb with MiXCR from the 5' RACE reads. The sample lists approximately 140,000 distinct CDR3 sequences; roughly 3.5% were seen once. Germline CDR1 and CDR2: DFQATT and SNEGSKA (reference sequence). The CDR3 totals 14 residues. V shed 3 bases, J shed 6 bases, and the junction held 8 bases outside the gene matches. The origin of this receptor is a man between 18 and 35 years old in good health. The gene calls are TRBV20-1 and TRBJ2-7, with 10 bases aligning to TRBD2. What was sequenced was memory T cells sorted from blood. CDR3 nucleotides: TGCAGTGCTAGGGCTAGCGGGAGAGTCGGCGAGCAGTACTTC. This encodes CSARASGRVGEQYF.